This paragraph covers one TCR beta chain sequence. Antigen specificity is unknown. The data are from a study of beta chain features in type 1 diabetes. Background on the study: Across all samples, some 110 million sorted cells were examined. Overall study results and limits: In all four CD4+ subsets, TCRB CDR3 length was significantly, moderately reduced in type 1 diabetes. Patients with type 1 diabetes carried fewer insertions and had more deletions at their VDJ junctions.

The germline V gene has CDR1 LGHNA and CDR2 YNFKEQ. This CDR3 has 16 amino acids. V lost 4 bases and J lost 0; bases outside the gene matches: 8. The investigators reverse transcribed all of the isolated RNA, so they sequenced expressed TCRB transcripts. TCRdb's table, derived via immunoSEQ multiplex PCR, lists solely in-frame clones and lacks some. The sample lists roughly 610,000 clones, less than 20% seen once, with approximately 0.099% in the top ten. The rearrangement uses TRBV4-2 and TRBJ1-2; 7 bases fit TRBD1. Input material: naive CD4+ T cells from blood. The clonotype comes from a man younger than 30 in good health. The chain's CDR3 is CASSRFGTVANYGYTF. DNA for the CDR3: TGTGCCAGCAGCCGATTTGGGACAGTAGCTAACTATGGCTACACCTTC.